These T cell receptor beta chains were read from a single sample in a study of blood T cell repertoires in COVID-19. Clones were sequenced by immunoSEQ multiplex PCR, and TCRdb holds only the in-frame ones, with some missing. The sample has 200,000 to 300,000 clones, 88% seen once. Sequenced input: PBMCs or T cells enriched from blood (not recorded which). Receptors originate from a woman aged 40 to 50 with acute COVID-19. CDR3s include the opening cysteine and the closing phenylalanine or tryptophan. Clone size is shown for a subset of rows, as once, few, many or a class of expanded clone.

abundance: .
j_gene: TRBJ1-2
v_gene: TRBV24-1
CDR3aa: CATSDLEHGYTF

abundance: .
j_gene: TRBJ2-7
v_gene: TRBV12-3/TRBV12-4
CDR3aa: CASSPGEGDEQYF

abundance: .
j_gene: TRBJ2-7
v_gene: TRBV7-6
CDR3aa: CASSGLSGGIHEQYF

abundance: .
j_gene: TRBJ2-2
v_gene: TRBV6-5
CDR3aa: CASWQAPNTGELFF

abundance: few
j_gene: TRBJ1-6
v_gene: TRBV6-5
CDR3aa: CASSYRDNYSPLHF

abundance: .
j_gene: TRBJ2-1
v_gene: TRBV4-2
CDR3aa: CASSQDLAPRDNEQFF

abundance: .
j_gene: TRBJ1-6
v_gene: TRBV20-1
CDR3aa: CSARPGVGLHF

abundance: .
j_gene: TRBJ1-4
v_gene: TRBV2
CDR3aa: CASTPGDLPNEKLFF

abundance: .
j_gene: TRBJ2-6
v_gene: TRBV19
CDR3aa: CASSLQGSGANVLTF

abundance: .
j_gene: TRBJ1-6
v_gene: TRBV9
CDR3aa: CASSVEGTGNSPLHF

abundance: .
j_gene: TRBJ2-1
v_gene: TRBV24-1
CDR3aa: CATSDYRRASGSSSYNEQFF

abundance: once
j_gene: TRBJ2-1
v_gene: TRBV27
CDR3aa: CASSLFMSGAMRSNEQFF

abundance: few
j_gene: TRBJ2-3
v_gene: TRBV10-3
CDR3aa: CAISESEAPDTQYF

abundance: once
j_gene: TRBJ1-6
v_gene: TRBV9
CDR3aa: CASSVGADSSPLHF

abundance: .
j_gene: TRBJ2-7
v_gene: TRBV6-5
CDR3aa: CASKQTFSYEQYF

abundance: .
j_gene: TRBJ1-5
v_gene: TRBV28
CDR3aa: CASSTQRQGAGQPQHF

abundance: .
j_gene: TRBJ2-2
v_gene: TRBV6-5
CDR3aa: CASTRGTNTGELFF

abundance: .
j_gene: TRBJ2-2
v_gene: TRBV24-1
CDR3aa: CATSHPGNPTGELFF

abundance: .
j_gene: TRBJ1-1
v_gene: TRBV27
CDR3aa: CASSLGTGTRTEAFF

abundance: .
j_gene: TRBJ1-2
v_gene: TRBV14
CDR3aa: CASSQDRDSNYGYTF

abundance: .
j_gene: TRBJ1-6
v_gene: TRBV30
CDR3aa: CAWNLRGRSPLHF

abundance: .
j_gene: TRBJ1-3
v_gene: TRBV10-1
CDR3aa: CASRTGASGNTIYF

abundance: .
j_gene: TRBJ1-2
v_gene: TRBV3-1/TRBV3-2
CDR3aa: CASSRPGGHGYTF

abundance: .
j_gene: TRBJ1-2
v_gene: TRBV4-2
CDR3aa: CASSQETGGPNYGYTF

abundance: .
j_gene: TRBJ1-4
v_gene: TRBV3-1/TRBV3-2
CDR3aa: CASSARGTNEKLFF

abundance: .
j_gene: TRBJ2-3
v_gene: TRBV9
CDR3aa: CASSVVGHPTDTQYF

abundance: .
j_gene: TRBJ1-2
v_gene: TRBV24-1
CDR3aa: CATSGQDSYYGYTF

abundance: .
j_gene: TRBJ2-7
v_gene: TRBV30
CDR3aa: CAWTTSGEQYF

abundance: few
j_gene: TRBJ1-3
v_gene: TRBV9
CDR3aa: CASTTSGQGGNTIYF

abundance: few
j_gene: TRBJ2-3
v_gene: TRBV6-2/TRBV6-3
CDR3aa: CASSRGRDTQYF

abundance: .
j_gene: TRBJ2-7
v_gene: TRBV7-2
CDR3aa: CASSSGQGFTYEQYF

abundance: .
j_gene: TRBJ1-1
v_gene: TRBV7-9
CDR3aa: CASSTGGGLNTEAFF

abundance: .
j_gene: TRBJ1-1
v_gene: TRBV7-2
CDR3aa: CASSLQGGRTEAFF

abundance: few
j_gene: TRBJ1-2
v_gene: TRBV30
CDR3aa: CAWSALTGGYGYTF

abundance: .
j_gene: TRBJ1-2
v_gene: TRBV5-4
CDR3aa: CASSVPGLSNYGYTF

abundance: .
j_gene: TRBJ1-2
v_gene: TRBV4-1
CDR3aa: CASSQEGTGGGYGYTF

abundance: .
j_gene: TRBJ1-1
v_gene: TRBV28
CDR3aa: CASSLIAGGLAEAFF

abundance: .
j_gene: TRBJ2-2
v_gene: TRBV7-9
CDR3aa: CASRLAGDPGELFF

abundance: .
j_gene: TRBJ2-1
v_gene: TRBV5-1
CDR3aa: CASHSGVLLNEQFF

abundance: .
j_gene: TRBJ1-1
v_gene: TRBV7-8
CDR3aa: CASSLVQGNTEAFF

abundance: few
j_gene: TRBJ2-5
v_gene: TRBV6-5
CDR3aa: CASRPSGGRETQYF

abundance: .
j_gene: TRBJ1-1
v_gene: TRBV10-2
CDR3aa: CASRGAVRNTEAFF

abundance: once
j_gene: TRBJ2-6
v_gene: TRBV24-1
CDR3aa: CATSDWGGSYSGANVLTF

abundance: once
j_gene: TRBJ1-1
v_gene: TRBV24-1
CDR3aa: CATRREGMKQGGAFF

abundance: .
j_gene: TRBJ2-1
v_gene: TRBV7-8
CDR3aa: CASSQSGPEQFF

abundance: .
j_gene: TRBJ2-5
v_gene: TRBV6-2/TRBV6-3
CDR3aa: CASSTDRYWETQYF

abundance: .
j_gene: TRBJ1-1
v_gene: TRBV5-1
CDR3aa: CASSGQGAPEAFF

abundance: once
j_gene: TRBJ1-2
v_gene: TRBV10-3
CDR3aa: CAISGVNYGYTF